The 8 T cell receptor beta chains given below trace back to one sample, sequenced in a study of blood T cell repertoires in COVID-19. TCRdb keeps only in-frame clones here, not all; method: immunoSEQ multiplex PCR. In the table there are some 160,000 clones, over 80% of which are singletons. The material sequenced was peripheral blood. The origin of the receptors is a man in his 70s who had recovered from COVID-19.

The V and J genes are TRBV5-1 and TRBJ2-3; D is possibly TRBD2 (6 bases). CDR1 SGHRS and CDR2 YFSETQ come from the germline V gene. V was trimmed by 2 bases and J by 2 bases, leaving 9 bases between them. This CDR3 is built from 14 residues. The CDR3 region is CASSFSGSTDTQYF. In DNA, the CDR3 is TGCGCCAGCAGCTTTAGCGGATCCACAGATACGCAGTATTTT.

The sample holds a few counts of this clone. This sequence joins TRBV7-9 and TRBJ1-2, with D possibly being TRBD1 (6 bases). Germline V CDR1 and CDR2: SEHNR, FQNEAQ (reference sequence). This CDR3 has 15 amino acids. Trimming pared 5 bases from V and 5 bases from J, leaving 18 bases between. CDR3 sequence: CASSRRQAKGYGYTF. CDR3 DNA sequence: TGTGCCAGCAGCCGCCGACAGGCAAAGGGGTATGGCTACACCTTC. The full variable domain, completed using reference TRBV7-9 and TRBJ1-2, is DTGVSQNPRHKITKRGQNVTFRCDPISEHNRLYWYRQTLGQGPEFLTYFQNEAQLEKSRLLSDRFSAERPKGSFSTLEIQRTEQGDSAMYLCASSRRQAKGYGYTFGSGTRLTVV.

The gene calls are TRBV4-3 and TRBJ2-2; perhaps TRBD2 as D (6 bases). V lost 1 base and J lost 5, with 11 bases in between. Germline lookup yields CDR1 LGHNA and CDR2 YSLEER. The CDR3 contains 15 residues. The CDR3 loop is CASSQGTTGTGELFF. For the CDR3, the DNA is TGCGCCAGCAGCCAAGGGACTACTGGAACCGGGGAGCTGTTTTTT.

The genes are TRBV2 and TRBJ1-3, with D perhaps TRBD1 (6 bases). Germline assignment: CDR1 SNHLY and CDR2 FYNNEI. The length of the CDR3 is 16 residues. The V and J ends lost 2 bases and 2 bases respectively, with 13 bases between them. CDR3 bases: TGTGCCAGCAGTGAACGGCTGGCAGGGGCTGGAAACACCATATATTTT. Translation gives CASSERLAGAGNTIYF.

This clone was detected once. CDR3 in amino acids: CASSPEPGVYIQYF. CDR3 bases: TGTGCCAGCAGCCCCGAGCCAGGGGTATACATTCAGTACTTC. V and J are TRBV5-4 and TRBJ2-4, with D perhaps TRBD1 (6 bases). Trimming stripped 4 bases from V and 8 bases from J, with 16 bases between. Per germline, CDR1 SGHNT and CDR2 YYREEE (reference sequence). The CDR3 has 14 residues.

V and J are TRBV27 and TRBJ2-4; D might be TRBD2 (5 bases). CDR1 and CDR2 (germline): MNHEY, SMNVEV (reference sequence). The CDR3 runs to 12 residues. V was clipped by 6 bases and J by 8 bases, with 11 bases between them. The CDR3 DNA reads as TGTGCCAGCAGCCCCACCGGGGACATTCAGTACTTC. Amino acids: CASSPTGDIQYF.

This sequence joins TRBV7-9 and TRBJ2-1; a weak D match, TRBD1 (5 bases). With 3 bases removed from V and 0 bases from J, the gap between germline ends came to 9 bases. CDR3 length: 15 amino acids. Germline values: CDR1 SEHNR, CDR2 FQNEAQ (reference sequence). The chain's CDR3 is CASSLGLDSYNEQFF. As DNA, the CDR3 is TGTGCCAGCAGCTTGGGGCTGGACTCCTACAATGAGCAGTTCTTC.

The J gene is TRBJ2-3, the V gene TRBV6-5, with D possibly matching TRBD2 (6 bases). V dropped 7 bases and J dropped 0 bases, with 11 bases sitting between them. Germline V gene lookup returns CDR1 MNHEY and CDR2 SVGAGI. This CDR3 has 14 residues. The CDR3 DNA is TGTGCCAGCACCCTTGGGACTAGCACAGATACGCAGTATTTT. Translation: CASTLGTSTDTQYF.